This entry is about one T cell receptor beta chain. Its cognate antigen is unknown. This sample is part of a study of radiotherapy plus CTLA-4 blockade in lung cancer. Turning to the study itself: Around 18% of patients responded objectively, and approximately 33% achieved disease control. Study-level findings and limits: Response was reportedly best predicted by early blood T cell clone dynamics, with interferon-beta.

The CDR3 has 14 residues. V was pared by 5 bases and J by 4 bases, with 14 bases between. Germline loops: CDR1 MNHEY, CDR2 SMNVEV (reference sequence). Using immunoSEQ multiplex PCR, the repertoire was profiled, and TCRdb retains in-frame clones only, with some absent. The sample carries about 45,000 clones, more than 70% recorded once. The sequencing used peripheral blood, collected from a patient treated with radiotherapy plus ipilimumab. The V and J genes are TRBV27 and TRBJ1-2; tentatively, D is TRBD1 (6 bases). The TCR originated in a human donor with non-small cell lung cancer who had stable disease on radiotherapy plus ipilimumab. The CDR3 loop is CASSDRRGGYGYTF. In DNA, the CDR3 is TGTGCCAGCAGTGACCGCAGGGGCGGCTATGGCTACACCTTC.